These T cell receptor beta chains were read from a single sample in a study of shared clonotypes between healthy human individuals. Sequencing used immunoSEQ multiplex PCR; TCRdb keeps in-frame clones, though not all of them. The sample lists 2 million to 3 million clones, 80% to 95% occurring once. The specimen was naive CD4+ T cells from PBMCs. The source is a man between 18 and 29 years old in good health. Some clones in this sample may be carry-over from other donors' samples. Both conserved end residues are part of each CDR3.

cdr3_aa | v_call
CASSPRGPSYEQYF | TRBV9
CSAGGTYGYTF | TRBV20-1
CASSIRTAQSNYGYTF | TRBV19
CASSLTTGGAWNTEAFF | TRBV7-3
CASSLVLASTDTQYF | TRBV7-2
CASSLTGAAAEAFF | TRBV5-1
CASSPELAGHSYNEQFF | TRBV18
CAISESRLEARQEKYGYTF | TRBV10-3
CASSLTSANEQFF | TRBV7-2
CASRTGRNEQFF | TRBV6-5
CASSKTSDTEAFF | TRBV21-1
CASSVRTGGGQPQHF | TRBV7-2
CASSRRRNNEQFF | TRBV6-5
CATSPRKGQGFQPQHF | TRBV15
CASSLEQGFYEQYF | TRBV5-6
CASSLIIRWRDEQFF | TRBV4-1
CASSRTVEAFF | TRBV7-2
CASSLGTGGSNSPLHF | TRBV11-2
CASKDSGGVRETQYF | TRBV28
CASSLNRDSYNEQFF | TRBV7-7
CASSSVGAANYGYTF | TRBV11-2
CASTNRPKNTGELFF | TRBV5-6
CSVSGPQFEAFF | TRBV29-1
CASSLVSQRELFF | TRBV7-3
CASSSYGEAFF | TRBV7-9
CASSLSQTSQETQYF | TRBV7-9
CASSLDLNNEKLFF | TRBV5-1
CASSQAGFGYNEQFF | TRBV14
CASSEGGQGMNTEAFF | TRBV2
CASSLIRDSGNTIYF | TRBV5-6
CASRAPGANVLTF | TRBV6-5
CASSPGLAVTEQFF | TRBV7-3
CSFDRGRTEAFF | TRBV29-1
CASSSGLPRNTEAFF | TRBV7-8
CASRAGGTMEQYF | TRBV28
CASSSGGRTRETQYF | TRBV5-6
CASKPTNEKLFF | TRBV21-1
CASSPGTGTGELFF | TRBV5-1
CASSYLAGGGETQYF | TRBV14
CASSLIPNEQFF | TRBV11-3
CASSLARGVNSPLHF | TRBV7-9
CASSLTSGGPYEQYF | TRBV7-9